This T cell receptor beta chain was sequenced for a study of kidney transplant recipient with SARS-CoV-2 infection. Trimming cost V 10 bases and J 4 bases; bases outside gene matches: 17. CDR3 size: 16 residues. TCRdb fed the reads into MiXCR, producing one record per CDR3 protein. The sample lists 200,000 to 300,000 distinct CDR3 sequences; around 28% were seen once. Of note for this clonotype: A much bigger clone sits one base away, suggesting this may be a read error. Since no conserved phenylalanine or tryptophan closes the CDR3, a read error is the likely cause.

This specimen consisted of a blood sample, obtained at baseline and between days 110 and 120 from a kidney transplant recipient. The V gene is TRBV6-7, the J gene TRBJ2-7; 9 bases align to TRBD2. TRBV6-7 is designated an ORF whose function remains uncertain. This clonotype was sampled from a male patient between 25 and 39 years old who had COVID-19 and was a kidney transplant recipient. Some T cells may be supplied by the graft donor. The CDR3 sequence is CAITDTYSGSRYEQYS. As DNA, the CDR3 is TGTGCCATCACTGACACCTATAGCGGGAGTAGGTACGAGCAGTACTCC.